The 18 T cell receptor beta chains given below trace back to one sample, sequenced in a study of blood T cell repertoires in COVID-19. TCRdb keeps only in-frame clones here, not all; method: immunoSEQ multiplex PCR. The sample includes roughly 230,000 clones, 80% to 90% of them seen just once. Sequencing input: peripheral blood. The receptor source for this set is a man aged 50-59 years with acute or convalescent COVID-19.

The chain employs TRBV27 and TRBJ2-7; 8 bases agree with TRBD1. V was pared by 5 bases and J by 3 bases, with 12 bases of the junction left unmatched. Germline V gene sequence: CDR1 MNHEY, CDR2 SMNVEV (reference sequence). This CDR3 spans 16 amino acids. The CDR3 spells CASSPQGARTLYEQYF. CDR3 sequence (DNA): TGTGCCAGCAGTCCTCAGGGGGCGCGGACCCTCTACGAGCAGTACTTC.

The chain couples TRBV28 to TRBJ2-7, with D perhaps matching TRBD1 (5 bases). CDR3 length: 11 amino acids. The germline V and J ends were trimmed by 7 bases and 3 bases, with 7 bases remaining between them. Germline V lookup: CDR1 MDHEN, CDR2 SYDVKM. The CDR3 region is CASTGFYEQYF. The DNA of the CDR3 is TGTGCCAGCACAGGGTTCTACGAGCAGTACTTC.

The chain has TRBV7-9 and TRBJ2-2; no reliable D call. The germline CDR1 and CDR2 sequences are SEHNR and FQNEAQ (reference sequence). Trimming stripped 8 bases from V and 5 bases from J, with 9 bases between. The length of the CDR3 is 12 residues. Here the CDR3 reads CASGLETGELFF. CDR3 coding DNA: TGTGCCAGCGGCCTGGAGACCGGGGAGCTGTTTTTT.

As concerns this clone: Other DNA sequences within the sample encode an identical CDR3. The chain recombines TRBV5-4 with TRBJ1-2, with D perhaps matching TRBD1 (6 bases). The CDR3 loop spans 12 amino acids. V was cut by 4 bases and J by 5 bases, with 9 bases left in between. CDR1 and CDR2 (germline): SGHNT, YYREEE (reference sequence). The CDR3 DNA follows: TGTGCCAGCAGCGCAACAGGGTATGGCTACACCTTC. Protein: CASSATGYGYTF.

The CDR3 bases are TGTGCCAGCAGCTCCGGGACAGGACGTCAGCCCCAGCATTTT. It codes for CASSSGTGRQPQHF. The chain joins TRBV7-6 to TRBJ1-5; the match to TRBD1 covers 8 bases. With 4 bases clipped from V and 6 bases from J, the junction kept 5 bases outside the gene matches. The CDR3 spans 14 residues. Germline V gene lookup returns CDR1 SGHVS and CDR2 FNYEAQ.

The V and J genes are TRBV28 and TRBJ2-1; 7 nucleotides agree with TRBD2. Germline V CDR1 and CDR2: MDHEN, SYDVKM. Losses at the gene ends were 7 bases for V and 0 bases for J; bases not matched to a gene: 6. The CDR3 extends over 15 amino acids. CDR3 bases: TGTGCCAGCAACACAGCGGGAAACTCCTACAATGAGCAGTTCTTC. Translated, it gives CASNTAGNSYNEQFF. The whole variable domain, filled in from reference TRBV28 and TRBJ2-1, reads DVKVTQSSRYLVKRTGEKVFLECVQDMDHENMFWYRQDPGLGLRLIYFSYDVKMKEKGDIPEGYSVSREKKERFSLILESASTNQTSMYLCASNTAGNSYNEQFFGPGTRLTVL.

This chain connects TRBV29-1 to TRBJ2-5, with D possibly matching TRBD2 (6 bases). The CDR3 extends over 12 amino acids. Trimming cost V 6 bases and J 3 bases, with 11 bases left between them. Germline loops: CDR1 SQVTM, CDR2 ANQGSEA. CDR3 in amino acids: CSVLSGEETQYF. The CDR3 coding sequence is TGCAGCGTCCTCTCGGGGGAAGAGACCCAGTACTTC.

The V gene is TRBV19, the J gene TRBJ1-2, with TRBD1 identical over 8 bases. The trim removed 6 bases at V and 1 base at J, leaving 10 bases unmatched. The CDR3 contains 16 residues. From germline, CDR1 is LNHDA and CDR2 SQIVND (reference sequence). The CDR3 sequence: CASSRTGTGINYGYTF. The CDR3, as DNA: TGTGCCAGTAGCAGAACCGGGACAGGAATTAACTATGGCTACACCTTC.

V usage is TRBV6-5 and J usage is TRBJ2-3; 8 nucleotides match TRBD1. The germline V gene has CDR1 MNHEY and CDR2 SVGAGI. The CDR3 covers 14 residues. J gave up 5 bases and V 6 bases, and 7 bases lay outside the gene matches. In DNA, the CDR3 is TGTGCCAGCAGAGAGGGGACAGGTAAAGATACGCAGTATTTT. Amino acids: CASREGTGKDTQYF.

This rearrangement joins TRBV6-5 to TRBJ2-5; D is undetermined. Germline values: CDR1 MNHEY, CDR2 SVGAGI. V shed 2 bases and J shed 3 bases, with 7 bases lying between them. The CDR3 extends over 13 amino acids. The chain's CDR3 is CASSYGVEETQYF. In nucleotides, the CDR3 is TGTGCCAGCAGTTACGGAGTCGAAGAGACCCAGTACTTC.

The CDR3 loop is CASSWETFPEKLFF. The CDR3 DNA reads as TGTGCCAGTAGTTGGGAGACCTTCCCGGAAAAACTGTTTTTT. This sequence joins TRBV19 and TRBJ1-4; D gene ambiguous. V gave up 5 bases and J gave up 8 bases, with 15 bases separating them. The CDR3 has 14 residues. Germline V gene data show CDR1 as LNHDA and CDR2 as SQIVND (reference sequence).

The CDR3 DNA follows: TGTGCCAGCGAGGGACTTCTTAATCAGCCCCAGCATTTT. Translated: CASEGLLNQPQHF. The gene calls are TRBV19 and TRBJ1-5; possibly TRBD1 for D (5 bases). V gave up 9 bases and J gave up 4 bases, with 13 bases separating them. CDR3 length: 13 residues. Germline V lookup: CDR1 LNHDA, CDR2 SQIVND (reference sequence).

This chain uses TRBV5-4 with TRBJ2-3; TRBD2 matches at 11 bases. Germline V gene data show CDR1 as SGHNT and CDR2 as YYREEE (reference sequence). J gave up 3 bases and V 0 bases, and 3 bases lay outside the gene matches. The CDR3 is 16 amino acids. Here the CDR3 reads CASSLVTSGRTDTQYF. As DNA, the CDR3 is TGTGCCAGCAGCTTGGTTACTAGCGGGAGAACAGATACGCAGTATTTT. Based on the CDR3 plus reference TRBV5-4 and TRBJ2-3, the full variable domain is ETGVTQSPTHLIKTRGQQVTLRCSSQSGHNTVSWYQQALGQGPQFIFQYYREEENGRGNFPPRFSGLQFPNYSSELNVNALELDDSALYLCASSLVTSGRTDTQYFGPGTRLTVL.

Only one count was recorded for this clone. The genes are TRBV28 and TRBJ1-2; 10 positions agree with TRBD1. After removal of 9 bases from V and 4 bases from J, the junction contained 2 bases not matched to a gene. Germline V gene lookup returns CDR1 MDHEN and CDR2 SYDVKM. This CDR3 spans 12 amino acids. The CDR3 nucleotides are TGTGCCAGTCGGACAGGGGGCTATGGCTACACCTTC. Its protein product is CASRTGGYGYTF.

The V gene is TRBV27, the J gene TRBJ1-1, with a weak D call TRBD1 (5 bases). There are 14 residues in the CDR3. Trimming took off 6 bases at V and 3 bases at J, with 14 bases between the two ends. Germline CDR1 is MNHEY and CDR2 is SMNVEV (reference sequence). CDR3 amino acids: CASREQVADTEAFF. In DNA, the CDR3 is TGTGCCAGCAGAGAACAGGTAGCCGACACTGAAGCTTTCTTT.

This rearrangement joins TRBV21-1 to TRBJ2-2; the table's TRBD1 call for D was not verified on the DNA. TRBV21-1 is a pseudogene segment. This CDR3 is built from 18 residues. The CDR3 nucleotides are TGTGCCAGCAGCAAAGAGGCCCCCGACAGGGCGGCGGCCGGGGAGCTGTTTTTT. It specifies CASSKEAPDRAAAGELFF.

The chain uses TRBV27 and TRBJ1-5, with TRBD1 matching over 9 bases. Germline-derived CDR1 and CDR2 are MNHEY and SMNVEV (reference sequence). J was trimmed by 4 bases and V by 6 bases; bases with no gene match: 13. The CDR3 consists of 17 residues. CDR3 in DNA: TGTGCCAGCAGAGTTTGGGCTACGGGACAGGGAAATCAGCCCCAGCATTTT. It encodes CASRVWATGQGNQPQHF.

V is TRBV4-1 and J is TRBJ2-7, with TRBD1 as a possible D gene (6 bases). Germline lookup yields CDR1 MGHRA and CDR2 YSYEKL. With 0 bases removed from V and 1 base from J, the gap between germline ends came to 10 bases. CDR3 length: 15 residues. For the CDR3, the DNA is TGCGCCAGCAGCCAAGACCAGGGGATGTCCTACGAGCAGTACTTC. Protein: CASSQDQGMSYEQYF.